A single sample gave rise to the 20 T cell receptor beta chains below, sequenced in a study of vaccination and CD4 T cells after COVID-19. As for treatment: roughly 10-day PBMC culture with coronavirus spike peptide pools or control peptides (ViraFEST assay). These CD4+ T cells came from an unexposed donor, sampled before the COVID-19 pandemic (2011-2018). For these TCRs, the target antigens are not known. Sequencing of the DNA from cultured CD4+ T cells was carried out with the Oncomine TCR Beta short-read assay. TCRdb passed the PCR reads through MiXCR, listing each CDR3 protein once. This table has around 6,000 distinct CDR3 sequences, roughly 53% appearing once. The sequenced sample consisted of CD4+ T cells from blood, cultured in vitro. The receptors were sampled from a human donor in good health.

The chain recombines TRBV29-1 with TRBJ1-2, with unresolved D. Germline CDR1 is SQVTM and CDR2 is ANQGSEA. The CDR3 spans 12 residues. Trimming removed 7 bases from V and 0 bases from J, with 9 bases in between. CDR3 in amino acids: CSGNLANYGYTF. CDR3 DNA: TGCAGCGGTAACCTCGCTAACTATGGCTACACCTTC.

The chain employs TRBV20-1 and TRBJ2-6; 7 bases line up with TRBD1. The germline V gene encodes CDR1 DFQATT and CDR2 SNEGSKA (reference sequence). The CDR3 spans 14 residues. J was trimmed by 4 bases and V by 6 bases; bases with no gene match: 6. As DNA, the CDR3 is TGCAGTGCCACGACAGGGAGCGGGGCCAACGTCCTGACTTTC. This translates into CSATTGSGANVLTF.

The CDR3 bases are TGTGCCAGCAGCACCCAGGAGGGGGCCCTTGATACGCAGTATTTT. It codes for CASSTQEGALDTQYF. V is TRBV7-6 and J is TRBJ2-3; a weak D match, TRBD1 (7 bases). Germline CDR1 and CDR2: SGHVS and FNYEAQ. V was trimmed by 5 bases and J by 6 bases, leaving 18 bases between them. This CDR3 has 15 residues.

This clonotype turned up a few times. The CDR3 loop reads CASKLTGSNTEAFF. The CDR3 DNA reads TGTGCCAGCAAATTAACCGGGTCGAACACTGAAGCTTTCTTT. The genes are TRBV6-1 and TRBJ1-1; D not certain. The CDR3 is 14 amino acids. The V gene lost 7 bases and the J gene lost 1 base, with 13 bases spanning the gap. Germline CDR1 MNHNS, CDR2 SASEGT.

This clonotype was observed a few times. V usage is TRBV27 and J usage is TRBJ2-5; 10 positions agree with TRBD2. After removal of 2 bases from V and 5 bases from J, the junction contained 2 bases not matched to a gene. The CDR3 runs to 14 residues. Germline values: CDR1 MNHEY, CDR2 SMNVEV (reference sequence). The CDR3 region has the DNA TGTGCCAGCAGTTTAACTAGCGGGACGGAGACCCAGTACTTC. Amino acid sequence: CASSLTSGTETQYF.

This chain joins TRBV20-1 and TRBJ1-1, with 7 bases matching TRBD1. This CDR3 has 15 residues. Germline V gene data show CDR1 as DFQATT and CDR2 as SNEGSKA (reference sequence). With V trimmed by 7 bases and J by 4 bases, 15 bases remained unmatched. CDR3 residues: CSVRGQSLWGTEAFF. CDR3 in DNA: TGCAGTGTTAGGGGGCAGAGTCTGTGGGGCACTGAAGCTTTCTTT.

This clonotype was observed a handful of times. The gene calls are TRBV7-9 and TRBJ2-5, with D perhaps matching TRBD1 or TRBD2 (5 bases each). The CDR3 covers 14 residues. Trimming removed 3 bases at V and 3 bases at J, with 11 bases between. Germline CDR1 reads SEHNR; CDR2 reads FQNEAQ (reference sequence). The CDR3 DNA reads TGTGCCAGCAGCTTTTTGGGGGTCGAAGAGACCCAGTACTTC. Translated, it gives CASSFLGVEETQYF.

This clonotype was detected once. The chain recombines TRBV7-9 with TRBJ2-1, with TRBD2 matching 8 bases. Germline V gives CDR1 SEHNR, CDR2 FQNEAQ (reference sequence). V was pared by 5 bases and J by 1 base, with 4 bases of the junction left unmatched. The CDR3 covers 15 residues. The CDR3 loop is CASSASGPSYNEQFF. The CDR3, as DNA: TGTGCCAGCAGCGCTAGCGGGCCTTCCTACAATGAGCAGTTCTTC.

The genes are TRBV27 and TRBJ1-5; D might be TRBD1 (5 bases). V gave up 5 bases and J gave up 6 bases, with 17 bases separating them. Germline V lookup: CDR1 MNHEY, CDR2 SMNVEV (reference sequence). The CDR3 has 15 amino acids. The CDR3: CASSRARERGQPQHF. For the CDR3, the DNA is TGTGCCAGCAGTCGGGCCAGGGAGAGGGGTCAGCCCCAGCATTTT.

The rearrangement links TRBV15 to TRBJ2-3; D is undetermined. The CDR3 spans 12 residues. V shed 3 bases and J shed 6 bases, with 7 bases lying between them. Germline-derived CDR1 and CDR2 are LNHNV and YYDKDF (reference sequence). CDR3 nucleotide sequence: TGTGCCACCAGCAGCCTGAGGGATACGCAGTATTTT. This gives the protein CATSSLRDTQYF. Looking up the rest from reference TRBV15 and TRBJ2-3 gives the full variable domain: DAMVIQNPRYQVTQFGKPVTLSCSQTLNHNVMYWYQQKSSQAPKLLFHYYDKDFNNEADTPDNFQSRRPNTSFCFLDIRSPGLGDTAMYLCATSSLRDTQYFGPGTRLTVL.

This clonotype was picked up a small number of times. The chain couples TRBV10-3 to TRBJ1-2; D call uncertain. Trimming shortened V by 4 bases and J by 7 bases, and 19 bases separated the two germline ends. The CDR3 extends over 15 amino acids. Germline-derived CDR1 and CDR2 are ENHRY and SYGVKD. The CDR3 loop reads CAISVGRSRMGGYTF. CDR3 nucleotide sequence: TGTGCCATCAGTGTTGGACGGAGCAGGATGGGTGGCTACACCTTC.

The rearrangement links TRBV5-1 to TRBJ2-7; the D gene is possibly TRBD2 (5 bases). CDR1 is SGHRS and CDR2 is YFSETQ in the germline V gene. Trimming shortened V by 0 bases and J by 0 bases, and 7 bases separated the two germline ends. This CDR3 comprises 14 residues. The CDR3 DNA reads TGCGCCAGCAGCTTGGCGGGATACTCCTACGAGCAGTACTTC. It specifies CASSLAGYSYEQYF.

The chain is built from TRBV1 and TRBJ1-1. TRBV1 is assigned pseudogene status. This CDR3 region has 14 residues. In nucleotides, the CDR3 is TGCACCAGCAGCCTCCTCGCGGAGAACACTGAAGCTTTCTTT. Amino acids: CTSSLLAENTEAFF.

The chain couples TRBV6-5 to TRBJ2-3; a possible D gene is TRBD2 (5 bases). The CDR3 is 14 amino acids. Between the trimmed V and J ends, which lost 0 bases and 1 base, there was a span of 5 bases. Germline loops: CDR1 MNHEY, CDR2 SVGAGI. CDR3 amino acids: CASSYSEGTDTQYF. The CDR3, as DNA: TGTGCCAGCAGTTACTCGGAGGGCACAGATACGCAGTATTTT.

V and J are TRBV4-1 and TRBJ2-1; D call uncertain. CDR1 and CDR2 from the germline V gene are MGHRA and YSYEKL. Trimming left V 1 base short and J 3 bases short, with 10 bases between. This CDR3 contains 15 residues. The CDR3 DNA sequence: TGCGCCAGCAGCCAAGGCTCTGTTAGCTACAATGAGCAGTTCTTC. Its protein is CASSQGSVSYNEQFF.

The CDR3 DNA sequence: TGCAGTGCTAGGCGGGGCAGTCGACCTCAGCCCCAGCATTTT. It codes for CSARRGSRPQPQHF. This chain connects TRBV20-1 to TRBJ1-5, with a possible D match to TRBD1 (5 bases). The CDR3 extends over 14 amino acids. Trimming took 3 bases from V and 6 from J, leaving 15 bases between them. CDR1 is DFQATT, CDR2 SNEGSKA, per germline (reference sequence).

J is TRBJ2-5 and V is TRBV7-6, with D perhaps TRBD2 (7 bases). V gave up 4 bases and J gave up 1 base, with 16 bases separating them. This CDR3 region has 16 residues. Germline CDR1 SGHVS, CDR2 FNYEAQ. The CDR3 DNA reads TGTGCCAGCAGCTCGCGGTGGGGGGGCGTCCAAGAGACCCAGTACTTC. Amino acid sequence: CASSSRWGGVQETQYF. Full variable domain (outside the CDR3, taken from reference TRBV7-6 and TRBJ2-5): GAGVSQSPRYKVTKRGQDVALRCDPISGHVSLYWYRQALGQGPEFLTYFNYEAQQDKSGLPNDRFSAERPEGSISTLTIQRTEQRDSAMYRCASSSRWGGVQETQYFGPGTRLLVL.

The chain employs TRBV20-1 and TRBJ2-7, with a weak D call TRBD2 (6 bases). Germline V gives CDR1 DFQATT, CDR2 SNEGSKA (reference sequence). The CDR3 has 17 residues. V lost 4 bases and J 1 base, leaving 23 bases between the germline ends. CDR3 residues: CSANTRDSLSRSYEQYF. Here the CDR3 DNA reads TGCAGTGCTAACACCCGGGACTCACTAAGCCGGTCCTACGAGCAGTACTTC.

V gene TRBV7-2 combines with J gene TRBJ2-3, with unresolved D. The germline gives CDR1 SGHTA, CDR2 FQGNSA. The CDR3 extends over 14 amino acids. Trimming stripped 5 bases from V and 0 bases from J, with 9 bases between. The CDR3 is CASSPISSTDTQYF. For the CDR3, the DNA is TGTGCCAGCAGCCCCATTTCTAGCACAGATACGCAGTATTTT.

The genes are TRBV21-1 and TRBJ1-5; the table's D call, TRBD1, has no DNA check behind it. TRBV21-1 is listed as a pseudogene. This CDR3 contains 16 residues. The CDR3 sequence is CASSKETGGRNQPQHF. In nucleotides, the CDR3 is TGTGCCAGCAGCAAAGAGACAGGGGGCCGCAATCAGCCCCAGCATTTT.